The rows below give T cell receptor beta chains drawn from one sample of a study of T cells in Graves' hyperthyroidism and ophthalmopathy. TCRdb used MiXCR to reprocess the multiplex PCR reads, holding one entry per CDR3 protein. The sample records over 45,000 distinct CDR3 sequences, around half being singletons. The sequenced sample consisted of blood. The receptors shown here come from a woman younger than 45 with Graves' ophthalmopathy. Each CDR3 is given with its conserved first and last residue. Fields, in order: clone size, D gene, J gene, V gene, CDR3 DNA, CDR3 protein. A D gene is named only where the DNA matches it firmly. Clone size is given for some rows only: seen once, a few or many times, or a class if the clone is expanded.

many . TRBJ1-3 TRBV7-3 TGTGCCAGCCGAGGATACCTCTCTGGAAACACCATATATTTT CASRGYLSGNTIYF
. . TRBJ1-2 TRBV9 TGTGCCAGCAGCGTAGGGGAGACGGATGGCTACACCTTC CASSVGETDGYTF
. TRBD2 TRBJ2-5 TRBV7-9 TGTGCCAGCAGCTCGGGACTAGCGGGGGAAGAGGAGACCCAGTACTTC CASSSGLAGEEETQYF
. TRBD2 TRBJ2-7 TRBV7-2 TGTGCCAGCAGCTTATATCTAGCGGGGGAAGAGCAGTACTTC CASSLYLAGEEQYF
. . TRBJ1-1 TRBV20-1 TGCAGTGCTAGCGCAGACCGCATGAACACTGAAGCTTTCTTT CSASADRMNTEAFF
. TRBD1 TRBJ2-5 TRBV10-2 TGCGCCAGCAGTGAGGGGACAGGCCGTCGGCAGGCCCAGTACTTC CASSEGTGRRQAQYF
once . TRBJ2-3 TRBV18 TGTGCCAGCTCACCACCGGGAACACAAGTTACGCAGTATTTT CASSPPGTQVTQYF
many . TRBJ1-6 TRBV7-3 TGTGCCAGCAGCTTAAGGAGGAATAATTCACCCCTCCACTTT CASSLRRNNSPLHF
many . TRBJ2-5 TRBV24-1 TGTGCCACCAGTGATCGAAACAGGGTTTCCCAAGAGACCCAGTACTTC CATSDRNRVSQETQYF
. . TRBJ2-7 TRBV7-9 TGTGCCAGCAGCCCAGGGGGAGGAGAGACCTACGAGCAGTACTTC CASSPGGGETYEQYF
. . TRBJ2-2 TRBV12-3/TRBV12-4 TGTGCCAGCAGTTTAGCGCACGGGGTCACCGGGGAGCTGTTTTTT CASSLAHGVTGELFF
. TRBD1 TRBJ1-2 TRBV12-3/TRBV12-4 TGTGCCAGGAGTTTTTGGGACAGTAACTACGGCTACACCTTC CARSFWDSNYGYTF
many TRBD2 TRBJ2-3 TRBV10-1 TGCGCCAGCATCCACCCCGCGCAGCTAGCGGGAGGGCCTGGAGCAGATACGCAGTATTTT CASIHPAQLAGGPGADTQYF
few . TRBJ2-2 TRBV27 TGTGCCAGCAGTTACGGATTAAACACCGGGGAGCTGTTTTTT CASSYGLNTGELFF
few TRBD1 TRBJ1-4 TRBV3-1 TGTGCCAGCAGCCACTCCGGGACAGGAGACGAAAAACTGTTTTTT CASSHSGTGDEKLFF
. TRBD1 TRBJ1-6 TRBV15 TGTGCCACCAACTCGGACAGGGGAAATTCACCCCTCCACTTT CATNSDRGNSPLHF
. TRBD1 TRBJ1-4 TRBV6-5 TGTGCCAGCAGTGAAGGTGGGACAGGGGAACTGTTTTTT CASSEGGTGELFF
once . TRBJ1-5 TRBV7-2 TGTGCCAGCAGCCGTATAGGCAATCAGCCCCAGCATTTT CASSRIGNQPQHF
many . TRBJ1-2 TRBV19 TGTGCCAGTAGTAACCTATCAGGTTCCAATAATGGCTACACCTTC CASSNLSGSNNGYTF
many TRBD2 TRBJ2-1 TRBV11-1 TGTGCCAGCACCTTAGCGGGAGGTCATGAGCAGTTCTTC CASTLAGGHEQFF
. TRBD2 TRBJ2-2 TRBV2 TGTGCCAGCAGTGGTAGCGGGGGGATCACCGGGGAGCTGTTTTTT CASSGSGGITGELFF
. . TRBJ2-3 TRBV5-1 TGCGCCAGCAGCTTGAGGGGAGTGGATACGCAGTATTTT CASSLRGVDTQYF
many . TRBJ2-4 TRBV29-1 TGCAGCGTTGTGCGTACTGGGGGATCCAAAAACATTCAGTACTTC CSVVRTGGSKNIQYF
. . TRBJ2-7 TRBV20-1 TGCAGTGCTCTCGGGCCCAGGCACGAGAAGTACTTC CSALGPRHEKYF
many . TRBJ2-1 TRBV5-1 TGCGCCAGCAGCTTGGAAGGCGTATACAATGAGCAGTTCTTC CASSLEGVYNEQFF
. . TRBJ2-7 TRBV19 TGTGCCAGTAGGACAGGTGGGGCCTACGAGCAGTACTTC CASRTGGAYEQYF
many . TRBJ2-1 TRBV20-1 TGCAGTGCTCGCACTCCCAAATACCTCAATGAGCAGTTCTTC CSARTPKYLNEQFF
. . TRBJ1-2 TRBV19 TGTGCCAGTAGCCTGAATTTGGGAGGCTACACCTTC CASSLNLGGYTF
. TRBD1 TRBJ1-6 TRBV30 TGTGCCTGGAACAAAAGAAGGACAGGGGAGCCCCTCCACTTT CAWNKRRTGEPLHF
once . TRBJ1-5 TRBV19 TGTGCCAGTAGTACGACAGGAGGAGAGACCCAGCATTTT CASSTTGGETQHF
few . TRBJ2-5 TRBV28 TGTGCCAGCAGAGGGCAGGGGGAGACCCAGTACTTC CASRGQGETQYF
few . TRBJ2-3 TRBV19 TGTGCCAGTAGTTTATTATCGGACAATGAGCAGTATTTT CASSLLSDNEQYF
many TRBD1 TRBJ1-1 TRBV7-3 TGTGCCAGCAGCTTCCCCGATGGGACAGGGGGCACTGAAGCTTTCTTT CASSFPDGTGGTEAFF
many . TRBJ2-5 TRBV18 TGTGCCAGCTCACCAGTCAGCGGGGAGACCCAGTACTTC CASSPVSGETQYF
few . TRBJ1-3 TRBV28 TGTGCCAGCAGTTTCGGGAGCGCTTTTTCTGGAAACACCATATATTTT CASSFGSAFSGNTIYF
. . TRBJ1-3 TRBV2 TGTGCCAGCGAGTACTCGAGTCGGTTTAGCTCTGGAAACACCATATATTTT CASEYSSRFSSGNTIYF
. TRBD1 TRBJ2-3 TRBV9 TGTGCCAGCAGCGCGACAGGGGGAGGTACGCAGTATTTT CASSATGGGTQYF
. . TRBJ2-1 TRBV5-1 TGCGCCAGCATGTTCGCCGGGGGCGGGGTTGAGCAGTTCTTC CASMFAGGGVEQFF
many TRBD2 TRBJ2-3 TRBV6-5 TGTGCCAGCAGTTACTCGGAAGCGGGAAGTGATCGGCAGTATTTT CASSYSEAGSDRQYF
many . TRBJ1-1 TRBV11-2 TGTGCCAGCAGCTTAGGGGCCAGGATGAACACTGAAGCTTTCTTT CASSLGARMNTEAFF
many . TRBJ2-1 TRBV4-1 TGCGCCAGCAGCCAAGTATCACAAGGAGGGAATGAGCAGTTCTTC CASSQVSQGGNEQFF
many TRBD1 TRBJ2-3 TRBV7-2 TGTGCCAGCAGCCCCGCGGGACAGGGGGCGTTCGATACAGATACGCAGTATTTT CASSPAGQGAFDTDTQYF
. TRBD1 TRBJ1-6 TRBV20-1 TGCAGTGCTATTCGGACAGGGGGCGGGTCACCCCTCCACTTT CSAIRTGGGSPLHF
. TRBD2 TRBJ2-1 TRBV28 TGTGCCAGCACCCTGACTAGCGGGTACTCCTACAATGAGCAGTTCTTC CASTLTSGYSYNEQFF
. . TRBJ2-7 TRBV29-1 TGCAGCGCCAGCAGCTGGGACGGCTACGAGCAGTACTTC CSASSWDGYEQYF
once . TRBJ1-4 TRBV19 TGTGCCAGTAGTTCCCAGGGCGTTGGTAATGAAAAACTGTTTTTT CASSSQGVGNEKLFF